The 5 T cell receptor beta chains listed next were all sequenced from one sample in a study of T cells in Graves' hyperthyroidism and ophthalmopathy. Amplified TCR beta CDR3 regions derived from RNA transcripts. The TCR CDR3 was amplified in a first-round RT-PCR using the HTBI primer set. TCRdb itself ran the multiplex PCR reads through MiXCR, one entry per CDR3 protein. Among 500,000 to 650,000 distinct CDR3 sequences listed, roughly 14% were seen once. Input material: blood. The receptors shown here come from a woman between 50 and 59 years old with Graves' ophthalmopathy.

This clonotype was recorded at least ten times. CDR3 sequence reads: CASGPGLKLAGELFF. DNA of the CDR3: TGTGCCAGCGGCCCGGGACTAAAATTGGCTGGGGAGCTGTTTTTT. V gene TRBV6-1 combines with J gene TRBJ2-2, with TRBD2 identical over 7 bases. This CDR3 region has 15 residues. The J segment lost 8 bases and the V segment lost 8 bases, leaving 14 bases of the junction unmatched. The germline V gene has CDR1 MNHNS and CDR2 SASEGT.

J is TRBJ2-7 and V is TRBV6-1; 12 nucleotides agree with TRBD1. Germline V gene data show CDR1 as MNHNS and CDR2 as SASEGT. This CDR3 is built from 14 residues. Trimming at V came to 6 bases and at J to 4 bases, leaving 4 bases not matched to a gene. In DNA, the CDR3 is TGTGCCAGCAGGAGGGACAGGGGGCAATACGAGCAGTACTTC. It specifies CASRRDRGQYEQYF.

This clonotype was detected only a few times. This chain links TRBV14 with TRBJ2-1, with 8 bases fitting TRBD2. Trimming at V came to 1 base and at J to 6 bases, leaving 5 bases not matched to a gene. Germline CDR1 is SGHDN and CDR2 is FVKESK. The CDR3 is 15 residues long. The CDR3, as DNA: TGTGCCAGCAGCCAAGTACGGGAGGGCCGCAATGAGCAGTTCTTC. Translating it yields CASSQVREGRNEQFF.

The table lists this clonotype with many counts. V usage is TRBV19 and J usage is TRBJ2-3, with D possibly matching TRBD2 (6 bases). This CDR3 region has 13 residues. Looked up from germline, CDR1 is LNHDA and CDR2 is SQIVND (reference sequence). The germline V and J ends were trimmed by 3 bases and 3 bases, with 7 bases remaining between them. CDR3: CASSIGRTDTQYF. CDR3 nucleotide sequence: TGTGCCAGTAGTATCGGGAGAACAGATACGCAGTATTTT. Combining the CDR3 with reference TRBV19 and TRBJ2-3 gives the whole variable domain DGGITQSPKYLFRKEGQNVTLSCEQNLNHDAMYWYRQDPGQGLRLIYYSQIVNDFQKGDIAEGYSVSREKKESFPLTVTSAQKNPTAFYLCASSIGRTDTQYFGPGTRLTVL.

At least ten counts were recorded for this clonotype. The V gene is TRBV20-1, the J gene TRBJ2-4; TRBD2 is a possible D gene (6 bases). This CDR3 has 14 amino acids. Germline CDR1 DFQATT, CDR2 SNEGSKA (reference sequence). The V end lost 4 bases, the J end lost 0 bases, and 10 bases lay between the germline ends. CDR3 amino acids: CSATRDLAKNIQYF. The DNA for the CDR3 is TGCAGTGCTACCCGGGACTTAGCCAAAAACATTCAGTACTTC.